This T cell receptor (beta chain) was obtained from a study of cytomegalovirus exposure and HLA in healthy donors. Turning to the study itself: Unique TCR beta sequences numbering 117 million came from about 180 million T cells in an earlier analysis. Study observations and caveats: Per a later analysis, HLA-associated TCR beta chains showed more clonal expansion than other, equally common TCR beta chains. Later analysis suggested most CMV-associated TCR beta chains were HLA-restricted. Trimming of TCR beta V- and J-genes showed a link, identified in a later analysis, to a missense DCLRE1C variant.

As concerns this clone: Antigen: not known.

Primers for the PCR totalled 60 Vbeta and 13 Jbeta. The assay was immunoSEQ multiplex PCR, and TCRdb's table has in-frame clones only and misses some. The repertoire holds 100,000 to 150,000 clones, about 81% seen once, with 1.1% in the top ten. The sample consisted of PBMCs. The origin of this receptor is a woman younger than 45 in good health and CMV-seronegative.

The CDR3 here is CRGDSNTEAFF. CDR3 sequence (DNA): TGCAGGGGGGACAGCAACACTGAAGCTTTCTTT. The V and J genes are TRBV29-1 and TRBJ1-1; TRBD1 matches 7 bases. The CDR3 contains 11 residues. CDR1 SQVTM and CDR2 ANQGSEA come from the germline V gene.